Presented here are 28 T cell receptor beta chains from one specimen sequenced in a study of Ad26.COV2.S vaccination and SARS-CoV-2 variants. Clones were read by immunoSEQ multiplex PCR, and TCRdb kept only the in-frame ones, dropping some. Here the sample spans more than 300,000 clones, about 85% being singletons. Treatment meaning: around 19 received Ad26.COV2.S at low or high dose, single or two shots; about 5 received placebo; per-sample allocation not given. Day 63 after the first injection of vaccine or placebo was the sampling time. This sample comprised peripheral blood, obtained in a trial of Ad26.COV2.S vaccine versus placebo. The receptors were sampled from a person between 18 and 59 years old who received the Ad26.COV2.S COVID-19 vaccine or a placebo.

V is TRBV7-2 and J is TRBJ2-3; 9 bases are a match to TRBD2. Germline V CDR1 and CDR2: SGHTA, FQGNSA. The CDR3 is made up of 16 amino acids. Trimming took 4 bases from V and 2 from J; bases not matched to a gene: 7. CDR3 sequence: CASSSGTSPLTDTQYF. The CDR3 DNA follows: TGTGCCAGCAGCTCCGGGACTAGCCCACTCACAGATACGCAGTATTTT.

The chain uses TRBV7-6 and TRBJ2-3; no clear D. Trimming stripped 5 bases from V and 0 bases from J, with 9 bases between. CDR1 is SGHVS and CDR2 is FNYEAQ in the germline V gene. The CDR3 sequence is 14 residues long. CDR3 loop: CASSPNPSTDTQYF. The CDR3 nucleotides read TGTGCCAGCAGCCCAAACCCCAGCACAGATACGCAGTATTTT.

This chain uses TRBV5-6 with TRBJ1-2, with a weak D call TRBD1 (5 bases). With 2 bases removed from V and 0 bases from J, the gap between germline ends came to 8 bases. This CDR3 has 14 residues. Per germline, CDR1 SGHDT and CDR2 YYEEEE. CDR3 sequence reads: CASSLVGANYGYTF. The CDR3, as DNA: TGTGCCAGCAGCTTAGTGGGGGCTAACTATGGCTACACCTTC.

The gene calls are TRBV3-1 (or the pseudogene TRBV3-2) and TRBJ1-5, with unresolved D. The V end was cut by 0 bases, the J end by 5 bases, with 11 bases between. The germline CDR1 and CDR2 sequences are LGHDT and YNNKEL (reference sequence). CDR3 length: 15 amino acids. The CDR3 DNA reads as TGTGCCAGCAGCCAAGACGGCAGGCGGGATCAGCCCCAGCATTTT. Translated, it gives CASSQDGRRDQPQHF.

The sample holds one count of this clone. This chain connects TRBV2 to TRBJ1-6; tentative D call: TRBD1 (5 bases). CDR3 length: 15 amino acids. Trimming left V 6 bases short and J 5 bases short, with 14 bases between. CDR1 is SNHLY and CDR2 is FYNNEI in the germline V gene. The CDR3 loop is CASRATGNHNSPLHF. The CDR3 DNA is TGTGCCAGCAGGGCCACAGGAAATCATAATTCACCCCTCCACTTT.

This chain joins TRBV2 and TRBJ2-3; tentative D call: TRBD2 (6 bases). Trimming took off 3 bases at V and 1 base at J, with 14 bases between the two ends. The CDR3 covers 16 residues. In germline, CDR1 is SNHLY, CDR2 FYNNEI. The chain's CDR3 is CASSDGSAGRTDTQYF. The CDR3 nucleotides are TGTGCCAGCAGTGATGGGTCGGCGGGGCGCACAGATACGCAGTATTTT.

The chain uses TRBV5-5 and TRBJ1-5; D remains ambiguous. The CDR3 sequence is 15 residues long. Looked up from germline, CDR1 is SGHKS and CDR2 is YYEKEE (reference sequence). Trimming removed 2 bases at V and 0 bases at J, with 9 bases between. The CDR3: CASSFIISSNQPQHF. In nucleotides, the CDR3 is TGTGCCAGCAGCTTTATTATTAGTAGCAATCAGCCCCAGCATTTT.

J is TRBJ2-3 and V is TRBV7-9, with TRBD2 matching 7 bases. The CDR3 is 18 amino acids. After removal of 5 bases from V and 0 bases from J, the junction contained 14 bases not matched to a gene. Germline values: CDR1 SEHNR, CDR2 FQNEAQ (reference sequence). CDR3 sequence reads: CASSTLGGGLRSTDTQYF. As DNA, the CDR3 is TGTGCCAGCAGCACTCTTGGCGGGGGACTGAGAAGCACAGATACGCAGTATTTT.

This chain uses TRBV5-1 with TRBJ2-7; 9 nucleotides line up with TRBD1. Germline CDR1 SGHRS, CDR2 YFSETQ. The V and J ends lost 6 bases and 2 bases, in that order; junction bases with no gene match: 9. This CDR3 comprises 15 residues. DNA for the CDR3: TGCGCCAGCAATACAACCGGGACAGGGACCTACGAGCAGTACTTC. The encoded protein is CASNTTGTGTYEQYF.

V usage is TRBV19 and J usage is TRBJ2-2; TRBD2 matches 9 bases. The CDR3 has 18 amino acids. J was trimmed by 0 bases and V by 4 bases; bases with no gene match: 9. Germline CDR1 is LNHDA and CDR2 is SQIVND (reference sequence). The CDR3 is CASSRFLAGRANTGELFF. The CDR3 region has the DNA TGTGCCAGTAGTAGATTTCTAGCGGGGCGAGCGAACACCGGGGAGCTGTTTTTT.

In nucleotides, the CDR3 is TGTGCCACCAGCTCCCGACCTCACTCGGCCGACGAGCAGTACTTC. Translation: CATSSRPHSADEQYF. The rearrangement links TRBV15 to TRBJ2-7; no clear D. V dropped 5 bases and J dropped 5 bases, with 19 bases sitting between them. CDR1 is LNHNV and CDR2 is YYDKDF in the germline V gene (reference sequence). CDR3 length equals 15 residues.

This clone was seen a few times. The CDR3 loop is CAWSVKSTNEKLFF. Written as DNA, the CDR3 is TGTGCCTGGAGTGTCAAGTCAACTAATGAAAAACTGTTTTTT. The rearrangement uses TRBV30 and TRBJ1-4; D remains unclear. Trimming shortened V by 0 bases and J by 0 bases, and 5 bases separated the two germline ends. In germline, CDR1 is GTSNPN, CDR2 SVGIG (reference sequence). CDR3 length equals 14 residues.

The rearrangement uses TRBV30 and TRBJ1-2; 7 positions match TRBD1. The CDR3 covers 14 residues. The V segment lost 2 bases and the J segment 10 bases; nucleotides outside the gene matches: 13. Germline assignment: CDR1 GTSNPN and CDR2 SVGIG (reference sequence). The CDR3 sequence: CAWSPPTGNDAYTF. The CDR3 region has the DNA TGTGCCTGGAGTCCACCGACAGGGAACGATGCCTACACCTTC.

This clone was seen only a few times. Other nucleotide sequences in the sample specify the same CDR3. This rearrangement joins TRBV7-3 to TRBJ2-2; TRBD2 might be the D (6 bases). The germline gives CDR1 SGHTA, CDR2 FQGTGA. The CDR3 runs 13 residues. Trimming pared 5 bases from V and 7 bases from J, leaving 11 bases between. CDR3 DNA sequence: TGTGCCAGCAGCCCAGGAGGGAGCGGGGAGCTGTTTTTT. It is translated as CASSPGGSGELFF.

The chain employs TRBV3-1 (or the pseudogene TRBV3-2) and TRBJ2-3; TRBD2 is a possible D gene (6 bases). Trimming removed 0 bases from V and 8 bases from J, with 12 bases in between. This CDR3 comprises 14 residues. Germline lookup yields CDR1 LGHDT and CDR2 YNNKEL (reference sequence). The CDR3, as DNA: TGTGCCAGCAGCCAAGATGGAGGGCGAGCTACGCAGTATTTT. Encoded protein: CASSQDGGRATQYF.

The chain has TRBV28 and TRBJ2-3, with D possibly TRBD1 on 7 matching bases. V lost 6 bases to trimming and J lost 8 bases, with 21 bases between them. Germline values: CDR1 MDHEN, CDR2 SYDVKM. The CDR3 length is 15 residues. CDR3 protein: CASSPDRDRGGTQYF. As DNA, the CDR3 is TGTGCCAGCAGCCCCGACAGGGATCGGGGAGGTACGCAGTATTTT.

The J gene is TRBJ2-3, the V gene TRBV2; either TRBD1 or TRBD2 may fit D (6 bases each). This CDR3 has 14 residues. Germline V gives CDR1 SNHLY, CDR2 FYNNEI. Trimming pared 11 bases from V and 3 bases from J, leaving 18 bases between. The CDR3 DNA follows: TGTGCCGGGAAGAGGGGGGAAGGGACAGATACGCAGTATTTT. Its translation is CAGKRGEGTDTQYF.

The genes are TRBV12-5 and TRBJ2-7; D is unresolved. This CDR3 has 11 amino acids. In germline, CDR1 is LGHNT, CDR2 FRNRAP. V was trimmed by 5 bases and J by 3 bases, leaving 5 bases between them. The CDR3 nucleotides are TGTGCTAGTGGTCACTACTACGAGCAGTACTTC. This codes for CASGHYYEQYF. The entire variable domain, with the rest obtained from reference TRBV12-5 and TRBJ2-7, is as follows: DARVTQTPRHKVTEMGQEVTMRCQPILGHNTVFWYRQTMMQGLELLAYFRNRAPLDDSGMPKDRFSAEMPDATLATLKIQPSEPRDSAVYFCASGHYYEQYFGPGTRLTVT.

This clone occurred many times. The chain employs TRBV2 and TRBJ1-1; 9 bases fit TRBD1. J gave up 10 bases and V 4 bases, and 7 bases lay outside the gene matches. Germline values: CDR1 SNHLY, CDR2 FYNNEI. CDR3 length: 13 residues. For the CDR3, the DNA is TGTGCCAGCAGTGCTACAGGGGGCGCCGGAGCTTTCTTT. Encoded protein: CASSATGGAGAFF.

V usage is TRBV7-9 and J usage is TRBJ2-1; no clear D. The germline V and J ends were trimmed by 3 bases and 5 bases, with 14 bases remaining between them. CDR3 length: 15 amino acids. Germline V CDR1 and CDR2: SEHNR, FQNEAQ (reference sequence). CDR3 coding DNA: TGTGCCAGCAGCTTCGTGGGATTTCAGAACAATGAGCAGTTCTTC. It codes for CASSFVGFQNNEQFF.

The chain uses TRBV28 and TRBJ1-5, with D possibly being TRBD1 (6 bases). This CDR3 spans 15 amino acids. Trimming stripped 6 bases from V and 1 base from J, with 13 bases between. Germline CDR1 reads MDHEN; CDR2 reads SYDVKM. Written as DNA, the CDR3 is TGTGCCAGCAGAACCGGGACACAGAGCAATCAGCCCCAGCATTTT. Its translation is CASRTGTQSNQPQHF. The variable domain in full, completed from reference TRBV28 and TRBJ1-5, reads DVKVTQSSRYLVKRTGEKVFLECVQDMDHENMFWYRQDPGLGLRLIYFSYDVKMKEKGDIPEGYSVSREKKERFSLILESASTNQTSMYLCASRTGTQSNQPQHFGDGTRLSIL.

This clone turned up a few times. The rearrangement joins TRBV9 to TRBJ1-2, with a possible D match to TRBD1 (5 bases). CDR1 and CDR2 from the germline V gene are SGDLS and YYNGEE. V was pared by 0 bases and J by 8 bases, with 14 bases between. The CDR3 loop spans 14 amino acids. The CDR3 spells CASSVALTGYGYTF. The CDR3 nucleotides read TGTGCCAGCAGCGTAGCCCTAACAGGATACGGCTACACCTTC.

There are a few counts of this clone. Germline and junction disagree at one end, which may indicate a read error. The rearrangement uses TRBV7-2 and TRBJ2-7; 13 bases match TRBD2. CDR1 SGHTA and CDR2 FQGNSA come from the germline V gene. CDR3 length equals 14 residues. In DNA, the CDR3 is TGTGCCAGCAGCGCCAGTGGACTAGCGGGGGAGCTTTTATTC. Translated, it gives CASSASGLAGELLF.

The chain recombines TRBV14 with TRBJ2-1, with 8 bases matching TRBD2. This CDR3 has 15 residues. CDR1 SGHDN and CDR2 FVKESK come from the germline V gene. Trimming took 4 bases from V and 5 from J; bases not matched to a gene: 7. CDR3 DNA: TGTGCCAGCAGCCCCTTAGCGGGGACTAACAATGAGCAGTTCTTC. Its translation is CASSPLAGTNNEQFF.

The gene calls are TRBV4-1 and TRBJ1-1, with D possibly being TRBD1 (5 bases). The V gene lost 2 bases and the J gene lost 1 base, with 8 bases spanning the gap. The CDR3 spans 14 residues. Germline CDR1 reads MGHRA; CDR2 reads YSYEKL. CDR3 bases: TGCGCCAGCAGCCAACCGGGACGGAACACTGAAGCTTTCTTT. Protein product: CASSQPGRNTEAFF.

J is TRBJ2-5 and V is TRBV5-1, with 7 bases that match TRBD1. Germline V gene data show CDR1 as SGHRS and CDR2 as YFSETQ. The ends lost 4 bases at V and 5 bases at J; junction bases unmatched: 8. This CDR3 comprises 14 residues. CDR3 bases: TGCGCCAGCAGCCCACGACAGGGTCGCGAGACCCAGTACTTC. Its protein product is CASSPRQGRETQYF.

The V gene is TRBV19, the J gene TRBJ2-2; tentative D call: TRBD2 (6 bases). The germline V gene encodes CDR1 LNHDA and CDR2 SQIVND (reference sequence). V was cut by 6 bases and J by 3 bases, with 20 bases left in between. The CDR3 is made up of 17 amino acids. In nucleotides, the CDR3 is TGTGCCAGTAGGAGACCAGGTGGAGGGATGGACACCGGGGAGCTGTTTTTT. Amino acids: CASRRPGGGMDTGELFF.

The chain uses TRBV3-1 (or the pseudogene TRBV3-2) and TRBJ2-5; D is possibly TRBD1 or TRBD2 (5 bases each). V was cut by 0 bases and J by 5 bases, with 13 bases left in between. Germline CDR1 is LGHDT and CDR2 is YNNKEL (reference sequence). The length of the CDR3 is 15 residues. CDR3 protein: CASSQDPGRWETQYF. In DNA, the CDR3 is TGTGCCAGCAGCCAAGATCCGGGGCGCTGGGAGACCCAGTACTTC.